One TCR beta chain is described in this entry. The antigen remains unidentified. Germline V gives CDR1 MGHDK, CDR2 SYGVNS. Trimming pared 6 bases from V and 2 bases from J, leaving 16 bases between. The CDR3 covers 16 residues. PCR employed 60 Vbeta and 13 Jbeta primers. Original methodology: As a later analysis found, there were around 86 million unique TCR beta chains, of which roughly 11 million were shared. Clones were sequenced by immunoSEQ multiplex PCR, and TCRdb holds only the in-frame ones, with some missing. V and J calls plus clone size are reproduced from that table; the DNA served to infer D and trimming. The sample holds about 130,000 clones, around 77% seen once. The entry originates in a study of cytomegalovirus exposure and HLA in healthy donors. Study findings and constraints: According to a later analysis, most TCR beta chains associated with CMV appeared HLA-restricted. TCR beta sequences reportedly predicted most subjects' HLA-A and HLA-B alleles accurately. Sequencing had likely introduced a cluster of highly shared sequence variants as an artifact.

V usage is TRBV25-1 and J usage is TRBJ2-2; TRBD1 is a possible D gene (5 bases). This receptor was obtained from a male donor in good health and CMV-seropositive. The sample taken for sequencing was PBMCs. The CDR3 spells CASRSKGPPNTGELFF. CDR3 DNA sequence: TGTGCCAGCAGGTCTAAGGGGCCCCCAAACACCGGGGAGCTGTTTTTT.